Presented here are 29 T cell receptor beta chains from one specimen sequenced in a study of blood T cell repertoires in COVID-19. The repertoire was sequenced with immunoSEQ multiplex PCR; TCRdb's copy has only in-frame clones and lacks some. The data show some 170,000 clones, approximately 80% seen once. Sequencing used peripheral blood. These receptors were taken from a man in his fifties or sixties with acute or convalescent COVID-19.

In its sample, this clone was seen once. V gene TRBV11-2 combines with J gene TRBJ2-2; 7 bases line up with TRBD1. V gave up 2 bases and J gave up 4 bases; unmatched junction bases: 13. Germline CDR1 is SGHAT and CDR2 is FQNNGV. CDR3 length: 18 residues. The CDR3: CASSLWSLGGRGTGELFF. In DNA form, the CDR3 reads TGTGCCAGCAGCTTATGGTCGTTAGGGGGCCGGGGCACCGGGGAGCTGTTTTTT.

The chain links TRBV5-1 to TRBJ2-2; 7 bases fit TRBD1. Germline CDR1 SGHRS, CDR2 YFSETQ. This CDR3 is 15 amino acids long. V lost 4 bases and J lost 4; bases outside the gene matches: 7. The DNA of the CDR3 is TGCGCCAGCAGCCCCGAGGGGGCCCCCACCGGGGAGCTGTTTTTT. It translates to CASSPEGAPTGELFF.

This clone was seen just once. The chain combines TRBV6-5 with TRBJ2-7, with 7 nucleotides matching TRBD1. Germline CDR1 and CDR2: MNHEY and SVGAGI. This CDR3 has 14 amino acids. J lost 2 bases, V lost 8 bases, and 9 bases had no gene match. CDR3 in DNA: TGTGCCAGCGGGGATCCGGGACAGCCCTACGAGCAGTACTTC. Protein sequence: CASGDPGQPYEQYF.

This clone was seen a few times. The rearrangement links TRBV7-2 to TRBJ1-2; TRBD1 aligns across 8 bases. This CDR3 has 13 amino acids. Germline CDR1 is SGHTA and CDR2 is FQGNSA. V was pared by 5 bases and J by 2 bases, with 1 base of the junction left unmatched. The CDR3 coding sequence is TGTGCCAGCAGCCGGACAGGGAACTATGGCTACACCTTC. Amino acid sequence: CASSRTGNYGYTF.

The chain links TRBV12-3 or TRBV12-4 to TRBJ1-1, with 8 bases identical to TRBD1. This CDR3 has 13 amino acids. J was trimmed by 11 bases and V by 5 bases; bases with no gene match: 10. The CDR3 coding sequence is TGTGCCAGCAGTACTCAGGGGGCACTTGGGGCTTTCTTT. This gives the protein CASSTQGALGAFF.

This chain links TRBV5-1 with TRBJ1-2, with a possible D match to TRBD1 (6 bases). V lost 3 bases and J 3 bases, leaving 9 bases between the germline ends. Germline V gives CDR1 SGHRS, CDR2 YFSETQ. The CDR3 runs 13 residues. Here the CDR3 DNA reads TGCGCCAGCAGCTACAGGGATGACTATGGCTACACCTTC. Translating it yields CASSYRDDYGYTF.

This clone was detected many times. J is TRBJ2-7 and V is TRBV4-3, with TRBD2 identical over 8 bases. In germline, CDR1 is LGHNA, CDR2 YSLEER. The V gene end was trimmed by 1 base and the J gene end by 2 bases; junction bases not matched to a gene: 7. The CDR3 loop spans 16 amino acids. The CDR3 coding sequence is TGCGCCAGCAGCCAAGGTGCGGGGGGCCAGACCTACGAGCAGTACTTC. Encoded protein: CASSQGAGGQTYEQYF.

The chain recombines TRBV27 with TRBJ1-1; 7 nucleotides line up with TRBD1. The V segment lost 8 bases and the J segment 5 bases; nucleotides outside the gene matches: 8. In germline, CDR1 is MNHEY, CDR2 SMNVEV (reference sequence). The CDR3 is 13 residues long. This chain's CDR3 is CASSGTGETEAFF. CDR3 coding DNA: TGTGCCAGCTCCGGAACAGGGGAGACTGAAGCTTTCTTT.

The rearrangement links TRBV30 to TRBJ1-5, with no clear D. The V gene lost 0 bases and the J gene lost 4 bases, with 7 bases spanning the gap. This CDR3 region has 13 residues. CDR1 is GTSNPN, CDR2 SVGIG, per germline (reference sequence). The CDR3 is CAWSVAGNQPQHF. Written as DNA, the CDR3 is TGTGCCTGGAGTGTAGCCGGGAATCAGCCCCAGCATTTT.

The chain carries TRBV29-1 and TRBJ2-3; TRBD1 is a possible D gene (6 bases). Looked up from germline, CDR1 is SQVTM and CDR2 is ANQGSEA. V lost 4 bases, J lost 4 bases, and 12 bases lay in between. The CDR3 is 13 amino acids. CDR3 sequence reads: CSVGTRGPDTQYF. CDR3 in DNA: TGCAGCGTTGGAACCAGGGGCCCAGATACGCAGTATTTT.

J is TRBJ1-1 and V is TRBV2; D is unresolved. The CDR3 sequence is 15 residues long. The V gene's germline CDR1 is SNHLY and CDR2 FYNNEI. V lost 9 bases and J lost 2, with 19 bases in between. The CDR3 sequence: CARTYTYGVNTEAFF. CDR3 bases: TGTGCCAGAACCTATACTTACGGAGTCAACACTGAAGCTTTCTTT.

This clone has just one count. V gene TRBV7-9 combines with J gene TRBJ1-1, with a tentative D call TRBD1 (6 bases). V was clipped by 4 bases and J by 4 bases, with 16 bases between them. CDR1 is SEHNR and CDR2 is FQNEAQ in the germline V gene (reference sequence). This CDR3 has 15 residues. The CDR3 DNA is TGTGCCAGCAGCTCGAAGGGGGTCTCGCGCACTGAAGCTTTCTTT. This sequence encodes CASSSKGVSRTEAFF.

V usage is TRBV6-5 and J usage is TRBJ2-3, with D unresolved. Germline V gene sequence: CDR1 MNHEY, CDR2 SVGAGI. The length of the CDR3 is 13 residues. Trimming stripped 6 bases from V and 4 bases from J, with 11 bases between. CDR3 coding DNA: TGTGCCAGCAGCTCGACATTTCCAGATACGCAGTATTTT. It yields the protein CASSSTFPDTQYF.

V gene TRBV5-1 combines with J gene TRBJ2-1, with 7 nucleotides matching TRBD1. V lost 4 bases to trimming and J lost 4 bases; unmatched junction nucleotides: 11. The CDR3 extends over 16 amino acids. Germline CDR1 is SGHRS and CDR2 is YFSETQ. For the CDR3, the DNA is TGCGCCAGCAGCGGACCGGGACAGACTAATTACAATGAGCAGTTCTTC. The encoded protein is CASSGPGQTNYNEQFF.

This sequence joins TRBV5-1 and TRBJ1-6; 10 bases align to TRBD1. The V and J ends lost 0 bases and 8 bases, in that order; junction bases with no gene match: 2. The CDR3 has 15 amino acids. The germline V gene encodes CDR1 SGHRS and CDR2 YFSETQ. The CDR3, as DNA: TGCGCCAGCAGCTTGGCCGGGACAGGGGATTCACCCCTCCACTTT. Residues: CASSLAGTGDSPLHF.

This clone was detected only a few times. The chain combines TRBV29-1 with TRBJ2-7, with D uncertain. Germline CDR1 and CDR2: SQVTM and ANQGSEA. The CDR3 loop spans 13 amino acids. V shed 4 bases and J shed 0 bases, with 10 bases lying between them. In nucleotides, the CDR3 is TGCAGCGTTGCGTCAACATCCTCCTACGAGCAGTACTTC. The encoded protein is CSVASTSSYEQYF.

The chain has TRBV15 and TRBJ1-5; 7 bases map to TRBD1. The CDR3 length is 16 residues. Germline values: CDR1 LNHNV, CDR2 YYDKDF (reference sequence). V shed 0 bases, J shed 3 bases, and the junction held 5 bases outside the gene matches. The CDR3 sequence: CATSRDSQGVNQPQHF. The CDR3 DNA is TGTGCCACCAGCAGAGATTCCCAGGGGGTCAATCAGCCCCAGCATTTT.

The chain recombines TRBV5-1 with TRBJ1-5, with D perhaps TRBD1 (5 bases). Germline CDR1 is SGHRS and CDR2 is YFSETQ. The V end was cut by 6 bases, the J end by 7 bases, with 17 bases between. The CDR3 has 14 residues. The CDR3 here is CASTSGEGGQPQHF. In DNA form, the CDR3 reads TGCGCCAGCACGTCGGGGGAAGGAGGGCAGCCCCAGCATTTT. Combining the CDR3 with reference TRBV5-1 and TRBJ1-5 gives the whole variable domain KAGVTQTPRYLIKTRGQQVTLSCSPISGHRSVSWYQQTPGQGLQFLFEYFSETQRNKGNFPGRFSGRQFSNSRSEMNVSTLELGDSALYLCASTSGEGGQPQHFGDGTRLSIL.

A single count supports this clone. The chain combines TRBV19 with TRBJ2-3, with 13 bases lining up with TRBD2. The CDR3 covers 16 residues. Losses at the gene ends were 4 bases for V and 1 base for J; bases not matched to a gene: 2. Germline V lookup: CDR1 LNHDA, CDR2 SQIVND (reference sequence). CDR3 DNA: TGTGCCAGTAGTAGAGGACTAGCGGGGGGCACAGATACGCAGTATTTT. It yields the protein CASSRGLAGGTDTQYF.

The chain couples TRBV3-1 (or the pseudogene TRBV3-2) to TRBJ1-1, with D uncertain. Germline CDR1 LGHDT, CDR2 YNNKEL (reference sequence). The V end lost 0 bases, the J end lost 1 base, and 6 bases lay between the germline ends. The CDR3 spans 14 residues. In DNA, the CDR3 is TGTGCCAGCAGCCAAGACCGGGGGAACACTGAAGCTTTCTTT. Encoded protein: CASSQDRGNTEAFF.

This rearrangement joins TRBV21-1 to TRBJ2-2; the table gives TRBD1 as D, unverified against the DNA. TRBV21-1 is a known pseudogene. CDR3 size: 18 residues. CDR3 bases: TGTGCCAGCAGCAAAGCGCCCAGGGGGCGCGGTGAGTCCGGGGAGCTGTTTTTT. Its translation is CASSKAPRGRGESGELFF.

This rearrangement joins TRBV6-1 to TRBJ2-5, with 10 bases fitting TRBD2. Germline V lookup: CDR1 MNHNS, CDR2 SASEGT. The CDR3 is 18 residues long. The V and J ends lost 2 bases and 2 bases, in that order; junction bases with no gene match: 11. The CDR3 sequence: CASSELITSGALQETQYF. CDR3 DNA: TGTGCCAGCAGTGAATTAATTACTAGCGGGGCTCTTCAAGAGACCCAGTACTTC.

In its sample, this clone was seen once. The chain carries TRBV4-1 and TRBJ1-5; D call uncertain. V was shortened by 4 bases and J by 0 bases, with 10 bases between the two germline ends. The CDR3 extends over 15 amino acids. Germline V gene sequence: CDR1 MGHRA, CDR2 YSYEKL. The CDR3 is CASSREQISNQPQHF. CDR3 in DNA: TGCGCCAGCAGCCGGGAGCAGATTAGCAATCAGCCCCAGCATTTT.

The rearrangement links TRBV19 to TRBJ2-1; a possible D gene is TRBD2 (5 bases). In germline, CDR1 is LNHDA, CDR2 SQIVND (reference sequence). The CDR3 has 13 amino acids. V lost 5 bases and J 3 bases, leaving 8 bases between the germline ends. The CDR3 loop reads CASSPTNYNEQFF. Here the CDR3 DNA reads TGTGCCAGTAGTCCGACTAACTACAATGAGCAGTTCTTC.

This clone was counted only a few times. The CDR3 sequence is CASFPGQRNTGELFF. CDR3 coding DNA: TGTGCCAGCTTTCCGGGACAGAGGAACACCGGGGAGCTGTTTTTT. The rearrangement links TRBV18 to TRBJ2-2, with TRBD1 identical over 7 bases. J was trimmed by 1 base and V by 7 bases; bases with no gene match: 6. Germline V CDR1 and CDR2: KGHSH, LQKENI. The CDR3 spans 15 residues.

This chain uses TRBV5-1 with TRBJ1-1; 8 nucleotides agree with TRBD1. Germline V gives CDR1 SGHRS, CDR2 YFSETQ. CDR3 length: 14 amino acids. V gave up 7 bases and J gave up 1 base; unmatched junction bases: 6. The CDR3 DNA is TGCGCCAGCGGAAGCGGGACAGGGAACACTGAAGCTTTCTTT. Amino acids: CASGSGTGNTEAFF. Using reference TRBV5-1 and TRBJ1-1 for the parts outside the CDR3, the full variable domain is KAGVTQTPRYLIKTRGQQVTLSCSPISGHRSVSWYQQTPGQGLQFLFEYFSETQRNKGNFPGRFSGRQFSNSRSEMNVSTLELGDSALYLCASGSGTGNTEAFFGQGTRLTVV.

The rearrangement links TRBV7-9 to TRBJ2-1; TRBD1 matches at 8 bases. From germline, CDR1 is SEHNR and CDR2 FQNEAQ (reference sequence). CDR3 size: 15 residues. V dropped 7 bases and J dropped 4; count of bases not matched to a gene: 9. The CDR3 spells CASTPRGQAYNEQFF. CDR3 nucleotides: TGTGCCAGCACCCCCCGGGGACAGGCATACAATGAGCAGTTCTTC.

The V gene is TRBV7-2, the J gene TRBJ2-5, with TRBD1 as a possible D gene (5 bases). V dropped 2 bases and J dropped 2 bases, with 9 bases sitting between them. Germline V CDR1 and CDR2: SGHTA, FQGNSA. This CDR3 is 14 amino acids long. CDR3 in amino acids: CASSLQGRQETQYF. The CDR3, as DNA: TGTGCCAGCAGCTTACAGGGTAGACAAGAGACCCAGTACTTC.

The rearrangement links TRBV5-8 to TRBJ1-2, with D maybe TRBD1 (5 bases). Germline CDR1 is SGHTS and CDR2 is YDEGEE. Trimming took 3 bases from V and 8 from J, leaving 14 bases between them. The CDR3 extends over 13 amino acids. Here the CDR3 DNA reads TGTGCCAGCAGCTGGGACTCAAAGGGAGGCTACACCTTC. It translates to CASSWDSKGGYTF.